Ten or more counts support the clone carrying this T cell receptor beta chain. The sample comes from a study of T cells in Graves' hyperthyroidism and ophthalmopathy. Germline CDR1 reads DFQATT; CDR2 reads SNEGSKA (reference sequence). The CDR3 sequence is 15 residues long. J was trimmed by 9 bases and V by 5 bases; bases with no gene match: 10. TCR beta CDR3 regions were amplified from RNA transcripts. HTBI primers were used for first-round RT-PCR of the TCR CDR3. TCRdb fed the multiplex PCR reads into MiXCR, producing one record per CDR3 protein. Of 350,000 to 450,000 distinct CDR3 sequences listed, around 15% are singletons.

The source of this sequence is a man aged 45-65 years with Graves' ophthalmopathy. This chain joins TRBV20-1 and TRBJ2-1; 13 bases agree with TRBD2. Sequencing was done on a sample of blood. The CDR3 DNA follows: TGCAGTGCTGTCACCGGGACTAGCGGGATTGGTGAGCAGTTCTTC. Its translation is CSAVTGTSGIGEQFF.